One T cell receptor (beta chain) is described in this entry. Trimming took off 1 base at V and 2 bases at J, with 14 bases between the two ends. CDR1 and CDR2 from the germline V gene are SQVTM and ANQGSEA. The CDR3 contains 15 residues. The data were obtained in a study of blood T cell repertoires in COVID-19. The wider study: COVID-19 samples, acute and convalescent, were from the United States, Italy and Spain. PBMCs, B-cell-depleted T cells, or T cells were the source of the cDNA or gDNA that made up the material.

In the authors' methods: Reference gene primer amplification yielded estimated nucleated cell counts. Sequenced by immunoSEQ multiplex PCR; TCRdb stores in-frame clones only, minus some. That table is the source of V, J and clone size, and D and trimming were worked out from the DNA. The profile shows about 63,000 clones, roughly 87% of them singletons. This TCR came from a woman aged 80 or over with acute or convalescent COVID-19. The sample consisted of peripheral blood. The chain joins TRBV29-1 to TRBJ1-2; D is perhaps TRBD1 (5 bases). Here the CDR3 reads CSVEGGRLGNYGYTF. CDR3 in DNA: TGCAGCGTTGAAGGGGGCAGGCTGGGCAACTATGGCTACACCTTC.